This T cell receptor beta chain was obtained from a study of CD4 and CD8 cells across lung adenocarcinoma regions. The ends lost 6 bases at V and 5 bases at J; junction bases unmatched: 11. CDR1 is MNHNS, CDR2 SASEGT, per germline. This CDR3 spans 15 amino acids. This clonotype was found many times. MiXCR was run by TCRdb on the PCR reads, yielding one entry per CDR3 protein. In the table there are 10,000 to 15,000 distinct CDR3 sequences, approximately 49% of which are singletons. The patients had localized lung adenocarcinoma, a non-small cell subtype. The sequenced material came from CD8+ T cells from the center of a lung tumor. This TCR came from a female donor with lung adenocarcinoma. The CD4 and CD8 labels of this study may be unreliable. V usage is TRBV6-1 and J usage is TRBJ2-3; 7 positions agree with TRBD2. CDR3: CASRTLATQRDTQYF. The CDR3, as DNA: TGTGCCAGCAGGACACTAGCGACCCAGCGAGATACGCAGTATTTT.